Each of the 14 T cell receptor beta chains below was sequenced from the same sample in a study of T cells after yellow fever vaccination. TCRdb passed the 5' RACE reads through MiXCR, listing each CDR3 protein once. The table has hundreds of thousands of distinct CDR3 sequences, roughly 12% seen once. This material consisted of PBMCs, taken on the day of the yellow fever booster vaccination. The receptors shown here come from a man aged 25-40 years who received the YFV17D yellow fever vaccine.

The chain uses TRBV20-1 and TRBJ2-3; TRBD2 aligns across 7 bases. The CDR3 extends over 13 amino acids. CDR1 is DFQATT and CDR2 is SNEGSKA in the germline V gene (reference sequence). J gave up 8 bases and V 5 bases, and 10 bases lay outside the gene matches. The CDR3 is CSALGEGPSTQYF. CDR3 nucleotide sequence: TGCAGTGCTTTGGGGGAGGGGCCGAGTACGCAGTATTTT.

The CDR3 here is CASSFDSGRSYNEQFF. DNA of the CDR3: TGTGCCAGCAGTTTTGATTCAGGACGGAGTTACAATGAGCAGTTCTTC. The chain carries TRBV28 and TRBJ2-1; D gene ambiguous. Germline CDR1 is MDHEN and CDR2 is SYDVKM. The CDR3 contains 16 residues. The V gene lost 3 bases and the J gene lost 4 bases, with 16 bases spanning the gap.

This sequence joins TRBV14 and TRBJ2-7; 9 nucleotides agree with TRBD1. The CDR3 is 14 amino acids. Trimming took 8 bases from V and 3 from J; bases not matched to a gene: 8. The germline CDR1 and CDR2 sequences are SGHDN and FVKESK. CDR3 loop: CASCRGTGIYEQYF. The DNA of the CDR3 is TGTGCCAGCTGCCGGGGGACAGGGATCTACGAGCAGTACTTC. The variable domain in full, with the rest retrieved from reference TRBV14 and TRBJ2-7, is EAGVTQFPSHSVIEKGQTVTLRCDPISGHDNLYWYRRVMGKEIKFLLHFVKESKQDESGMPNNRFLAERTGGTYSTLKVQPAELEDSGVYFCASCRGTGIYEQYFGPGTRLTVT.

This clonotype appeared many times. V and J are TRBV5-1 and TRBJ2-3, with D hard to call. Germline V CDR1 and CDR2: SGHRS, YFSETQ. V lost 0 bases, J lost 0 bases, and 5 bases lay in between. There are 14 residues in the CDR3. DNA for the CDR3: TGCGCCAGCAGCTTGGATACAAGCACAGATACGCAGTATTTT. This sequence encodes CASSLDTSTDTQYF.

This clonotype has only a few counts. The gene calls are TRBV11-1 and TRBJ2-3, with TRBD1 identical over 7 bases. V shed 5 bases, J shed 6 bases, and the junction held 11 bases outside the gene matches. Germline CDR1 SGHAT, CDR2 FQDESV (reference sequence). The CDR3 runs 15 residues. The CDR3 coding sequence is TGTGCCAGCAGCCAAAGGACAGGCCGGGCGGATACGCAGTATTTT. It yields the protein CASSQRTGRADTQYF.

V usage is TRBV29-1 and J usage is TRBJ2-1; D could derive from TRBD1 or TRBD2 (5 bases each). This CDR3 region has 15 residues. The germline V and J ends were trimmed by 0 bases and 9 bases, with 18 bases remaining between them. Germline loops: CDR1 SQVTM, CDR2 ANQGSEA. The CDR3 reads CSVEDGASAGSEQFF. The CDR3 DNA reads TGCAGCGTTGAAGATGGGGCCTCCGCTGGGAGTGAGCAGTTCTTC.

In its sample, this clonotype was seen a few times. The gene calls are TRBV5-1 and TRBJ2-5; D is unresolved. The germline V gene encodes CDR1 SGHRS and CDR2 YFSETQ. The CDR3 extends over 13 amino acids. Between the trimmed V and J ends, which lost 3 bases and 3 bases, there was a span of 9 bases. CDR3 sequence reads: CASSWSREETQYF. CDR3 in DNA: TGCGCCAGCAGCTGGAGCCGGGAAGAGACCCAGTACTTC.

This clonotype was picked up a small number of times. The rearrangement joins TRBV10-3 to TRBJ2-1; perhaps TRBD1 as D (5 bases). V was pared by 5 bases and J by 11 bases, with 10 bases between. The CDR3 has 11 residues. In germline, CDR1 is ENHRY, CDR2 SYGVKD. CDR3 residues: CAISLDSQQFF. DNA for the CDR3: TGTGCCATCAGTCTCGACAGTCAGCAGTTCTTC.

This clonotype was observed many times. The chain has TRBV20-1 and TRBJ2-6; D gene ambiguous. V was cut by 3 bases and J by 0 bases, with 15 bases left in between. The CDR3 has 17 residues. Looked up from germline, CDR1 is DFQATT and CDR2 is SNEGSKA (reference sequence). The CDR3 DNA reads as TGCAGTGCTAGCCCTAAGGCGGCAGGCTCTGGGGCCAACGTCCTGACTTTC. Translating gives CSASPKAAGSGANVLTF.

The rearrangement uses TRBV21-1 and TRBJ2-1; TRBD1, as called in the table, went unchecked against the DNA. TRBV21-1 counts as a pseudogene. CDR3 length equals 20 residues. The CDR3 DNA reads TGTGCCAGCAGCAGGCAAGACAGGAGATGTAGCGGGAGCGTCGTCAATGAGCAGTTCTTC. As protein: CASSRQDRRCSGSVVNEQFF.

This chain joins TRBV30 and TRBJ2-7; D is ambiguous. Trimming removed 1 base at V and 6 bases at J, with 19 bases between. The germline gives CDR1 GTSNPN, CDR2 SVGIG (reference sequence). The CDR3 length is 15 residues. CDR3 sequence (DNA): TGTGCCTGGAGTGCCCTCTCCGCCGCCGGTGGCGAGCAGTACTTC. It yields the protein CAWSALSAAGGEQYF. The full variable domain, rest sourced from reference TRBV30 and TRBJ2-7, is SQTIHQWPATLVQPVGSPLSLECTVEGTSNPNLYWYRQAAGRGLQLLFYSVGIGQISSEVPQNLSASRPQDRQFILSSKKLLLSDSGFYLCAWSALSAAGGEQYFGPGTRLTVT.

In this sample, this clonotype turned up a few times. The chain carries TRBV7-7 and TRBJ2-1; no clear D. CDR1 SSHAT and CDR2 FNYEAQ come from the germline V gene (reference sequence). The V end lost 3 bases, the J end lost 5 bases, and 17 bases lay between the germline ends. The CDR3 is 16 amino acids. For the CDR3, the DNA is TGTGCCAGCAGCTTGGGTGTCTTTCCCCCACACAATGAGCAGTTCTTC. It translates to CASSLGVFPPHNEQFF. Drawing the rest from reference TRBV7-7 and TRBJ2-1, the complete variable domain is GAGVSQSPRYKVTKRGQDVTLRCDPISSHATLYWYQQALGQGPEFLTYFNYEAQPDKSGLPSDRFSAERPEGSISTLTIQRTEQRDSAMYRCASSLGVFPPHNEQFFGPGTRLTVL.

The J gene is TRBJ1-6, the V gene TRBV6-5, with D tentatively TRBD1 (6 bases). V lost 4 bases and J lost 4, with 11 bases in between. Germline CDR1 is MNHEY and CDR2 is SVGAGI. This CDR3 has 15 residues. CDR3 amino acids: CASSSTGQYNSPLHF. As DNA, the CDR3 is TGTGCCAGCAGTTCAACGGGACAATATAATTCACCCCTCCACTTT.

This clonotype was detected a few times. J is TRBJ2-6 and V is TRBV19; no definite D call. Trimming shortened V by 5 bases and J by 0 bases, and 11 bases separated the two germline ends. The CDR3 spans 16 residues. CDR1 LNHDA and CDR2 SQIVND come from the germline V gene (reference sequence). The DNA of the CDR3 is TGTGCCAGTAGTTCCTTATCGGGCTCTGGGGCCAACGTCCTGACTTTC. Translation gives CASSSLSGSGANVLTF.